What follows are 15 T cell receptor beta chains derived from one specimen sequenced in a study of T-cell memory formation after mild COVID-19. TCRdb re-called the 5' RACE reads with MiXCR, one entry per CDR3 protein. The sample lists some 270,000 distinct CDR3 sequences, 15% to 17% occurring once. The sequenced sample was PBMCs or a T cell subset sorted from them (not recorded which). The receptors here all came from an adult woman who had mild COVID-19 (a few samples of this study predate the infection). Cell type and time point are not known.

The J gene is TRBJ2-1, the V gene TRBV5-1; D not certain. Between the trimmed V and J ends, which lost 0 bases and 0 bases, there was a span of 7 bases. The germline V gene encodes CDR1 SGHRS and CDR2 YFSETQ. This CDR3 region has 15 residues. The CDR3 nucleotides read TGCGCCAGCAGCTTGGACGGGTTCTCCTACAATGAGCAGTTCTTC. The encoded protein is CASSLDGFSYNEQFF.

This clonotype has just a few counts. The V call is TRBV5-1, the J call TRBJ2-5, with D hard to call. The CDR3 has 14 amino acids. V was shortened by 5 bases and J by 5 bases, with 16 bases between the two germline ends. CDR1 is SGHRS, CDR2 YFSETQ, per germline. CDR3 DNA: TGCGCCAGCAGGCAGACCAAAACGTCGGAGACCCAGTACTTC. It yields the protein CASRQTKTSETQYF.

This clonotype came up many times. This chain uses TRBV29-1 with TRBJ2-7, with 7 bases matching TRBD2. Germline V lookup: CDR1 SQVTM, CDR2 ANQGSEA. J lost 5 bases, V lost 3 bases, and 4 bases had no gene match. This CDR3 is built from 12 residues. CDR3 bases: TGCAGCGTTGACGATCGGGGGGACGAGCAGTACTTC. Amino acid sequence: CSVDDRGDEQYF.

This clonotype was counted between two and nine times. The rearrangement uses TRBV9 and TRBJ1-3; D gene ambiguous. CDR1 and CDR2 (germline): SGDLS, YYNGEE. This CDR3 has 13 residues. Trimming stripped 2 bases from V and 3 bases from J, with 6 bases between. CDR3 in amino acids: CASSVTDGNTIYF. Written as DNA, the CDR3 is TGTGCCAGCAGCGTGACTGATGGAAACACCATATATTTT.

There are a few counts of this clonotype. CDR3 protein: CSATGTGSGNEQFF. The CDR3 DNA sequence: TGCAGTGCTACCGGGACAGGGTCTGGCAATGAGCAGTTCTTC. The chain couples TRBV20-1 to TRBJ2-1, with 9 bases lining up with TRBD1. The V gene end was trimmed by 4 bases and the J gene end by 6 bases; junction bases not matched to a gene: 7. Germline V gene lookup returns CDR1 DFQATT and CDR2 SNEGSKA (reference sequence). There are 14 residues in the CDR3.

V usage is TRBV14 and J usage is TRBJ1-3; no reliable D call. V lost 0 bases and J lost 0, with 6 bases in between. This CDR3 region has 15 residues. CDR1 SGHDN and CDR2 FVKESK come from the germline V gene. The CDR3 bases are TGTGCCAGCAGCCAAGATGGCCGCTCTGGAAACACCATATATTTT. It yields the protein CASSQDGRSGNTIYF.

This clonotype occurred a few times. This sequence joins TRBV12-3 or TRBV12-4 and TRBJ1-2; D call uncertain. There are 12 residues in the CDR3. Deletions cut 3 bases from V and 5 bases from J, with 7 bases between. CDR3 in amino acids: CASSFGSYGYTF. CDR3 in DNA: TGTGCCAGCAGTTTTGGGTCTTATGGCTACACCTTC.

A single count supports this clonotype. The V call is TRBV30, the J call TRBJ1-2; weak D call: TRBD1 (5 bases). This CDR3 comprises 11 residues. Per germline, CDR1 GTSNPN and CDR2 SVGIG (reference sequence). V lost 3 bases and J lost 8, with 10 bases in between. This chain's CDR3 is CAWSGGLGYTF. The CDR3, as DNA: TGTGCCTGGAGCGGGGGTTTGGGCTACACCTTC.

Only a few counts were recorded for this clonotype. CDR3 loop: CASSAGQNNYGYTF. DNA for the CDR3: TGCGCCAGCAGCGCGGGACAGAACAACTATGGCTACACCTTC. V usage is TRBV5-1 and J usage is TRBJ1-2, with 7 bases aligning to TRBD1. The CDR3 has 14 residues. Trimming cost V 4 bases and J 2 bases; bases outside gene matches: 5. Germline CDR1 is SGHRS and CDR2 is YFSETQ.

The genes are TRBV7-2 and TRBJ2-1, with D possibly TRBD2 on 6 matching bases. Looked up from germline, CDR1 is SGHTA and CDR2 is FQGNSA. V lost 1 base and J lost 2, with 12 bases in between. CDR3 length equals 16 residues. The CDR3 DNA reads as TGTGCCAGCAGCTTAGAAGTTAGCGGCGCCTACAATGAGCAGTTCTTC. This sequence encodes CASSLEVSGAYNEQFF.

This rearrangement joins TRBV20-1 to TRBJ2-1; D gene ambiguous. The CDR3 is made up of 14 amino acids. V lost 1 base, J lost 3 bases, and 10 bases lay in between. CDR1 is DFQATT and CDR2 is SNEGSKA in the germline V gene (reference sequence). This chain's CDR3 is CSARGYPGYNEQFF. The DNA for the CDR3 is TGCAGTGCTAGAGGGTACCCGGGCTACAATGAGCAGTTCTTC.

This clonotype was seen only a few times. V and J are TRBV11-2 and TRBJ1-1; unclear D gene. Trimming stripped 3 bases from V and 4 bases from J, with 9 bases between. Germline CDR1 SGHAT, CDR2 FQNNGV. The CDR3 sequence is 13 residues long. CDR3 in DNA: TGTGCCAGCAGCTTTAGTGAAATCACTGAAGCTTTCTTT. Encoded protein: CASSFSEITEAFF. The entire variable domain, with the rest obtained from reference TRBV11-2 and TRBJ1-1, is as follows: EAGVAQSPRYKIIEKRQSVAFWCNPISGHATLYWYQQILGQGPKLLIQFQNNGVVDDSQLPKDRFSAERLKGVDSTLKIQPAKLEDSAVYLCASSFSEITEAFFGQGTRLTVV.

This clonotype is labeled medium-sized. The CDR3 spells CASSLAQGGDEQFF. The CDR3 nucleotides are TGTGCCAGCAGTCTCGCCCAGGGGGGCGATGAGCAGTTCTTC. The chain joins TRBV4-2 to TRBJ2-1, with D tentatively TRBD1 (7 bases). This CDR3 contains 14 residues. Germline values: CDR1 LGHNA, CDR2 YNFKEQ. V was clipped by 6 bases and J by 8 bases, with 17 bases between them.

In its sample, this clonotype was seen many times. CDR3 amino acids: CASSRIGVSPNTGELFF. The CDR3 nucleotides are TGTGCCAGCAGCCGCATTGGGGTCTCACCGAACACCGGGGAGCTGTTTTTT. V usage is TRBV7-9 and J usage is TRBJ2-2; D is undetermined. Deletions cut 5 bases from V and 0 bases from J, with 16 bases between. This CDR3 region has 17 residues. Germline CDR1 SEHNR, CDR2 FQNEAQ (reference sequence). The full variable domain, in which reference TRBV7-9 and TRBJ2-2 provide the parts outside the CDR3, is DTGVSQNPRHKITKRGQNVTFRCDPISEHNRLYWYRQTLGQGPEFLTYFQNEAQLEKSRLLSDRFSAERPKGSFSTLEIQRTEQGDSAMYLCASSRIGVSPNTGELFFGEGSRLTVL.

This clonotype was counted at least ten times. The V and J genes are TRBV27 and TRBJ2-2; D tentatively reads TRBD1 or TRBD2 (5 bases each). V shed 5 bases and J shed 4 bases, with 17 bases lying between them. The CDR3 extends over 16 amino acids. Germline-derived CDR1 and CDR2 are MNHEY and SMNVEV (reference sequence). CDR3 amino acids: CASSPKGPGATGELFF. DNA of the CDR3: TGTGCCAGCAGTCCAAAGGGACCCGGAGCCACCGGGGAGCTGTTTTTT.